Presented here are 11 T cell receptor beta chains from one specimen sequenced in a study of blood T cell repertoires in COVID-19. Method: immunoSEQ multiplex PCR; TCRdb's copy keeps in-frame clones and lacks some. The top ten clones hold around 4.2% of a sample with 300,000 to 400,000 clones, roughly 85% of them seen once. The sequencing input was PBMCs or T cells enriched from blood (not recorded which). The receptors were sampled from a woman aged 40-49 years with acute COVID-19.

This clone was seen a few times. The rearrangement links TRBV18 to TRBJ2-1, with 9 bases aligning to TRBD1. The CDR3 extends over 14 amino acids. The germline gives CDR1 KGHSH, CDR2 LQKENI. Trimming took 8 bases from V and 7 from J; bases not matched to a gene: 9. CDR3 in DNA: TGTGCCAGCACCTCTAGGACAGGGGTTAATGAGCAGTTCTTC. Protein sequence: CASTSRTGVNEQFF.

The chain carries TRBV6-5 and TRBJ2-2; 8 nucleotides match TRBD1. The germline gives CDR1 MNHEY, CDR2 SVGAGI. The CDR3 runs to 13 residues. Unmatched junction bases numbered 2, after V lost 6 bases and J lost 5 bases. The CDR3 region is CASRNRGTGELFF. The CDR3 DNA follows: TGTGCCAGCAGGAACAGGGGGACCGGGGAGCTGTTTTTT.

CDR3 in DNA: TGTGCCAGCAGCCAGGGACAGGGGGATACTGAAGCTTTCTTT. Its translation is CASSQGQGDTEAFF. The rearrangement joins TRBV7-9 to TRBJ1-1; TRBD1 matches 11 bases. Germline V gene sequence: CDR1 SEHNR, CDR2 FQNEAQ (reference sequence). J gave up 5 bases and V 5 bases, and 4 bases lay outside the gene matches. The CDR3 contains 14 residues.

V gene TRBV3-1 (or the pseudogene TRBV3-2) combines with J gene TRBJ1-4; the D is unclear. V was cut by 5 bases and J by 3 bases, with 10 bases left in between. This CDR3 region has 14 residues. Germline V lookup: CDR1 LGHDT, CDR2 YNNKEL (reference sequence). CDR3 DNA sequence: TGTGCCAGCAGCAGTCGGGGTGCTAATGAAAAACTGTTTTTT. Translating gives CASSSRGANEKLFF.

The rearrangement joins TRBV5-1 to TRBJ2-1; perhaps TRBD2 as D (5 bases). CDR3 length: 15 residues. V was shortened by 4 bases and J by 0 bases, with 11 bases between the two germline ends. The germline CDR1 and CDR2 sequences are SGHRS and YFSETQ. This CDR3 is CASSPRVGSYNEQFF. The CDR3 region has the DNA TGCGCCAGCAGCCCGAGGGTTGGCTCCTACAATGAGCAGTTCTTC.

The chain links TRBV10-3 to TRBJ2-2; TRBD2 matches at 10 bases. This CDR3 contains 18 residues. Germline V gives CDR1 ENHRY, CDR2 SYGVKD. With V trimmed by 2 bases and J by 0 bases, 6 bases remained unmatched. The CDR3: CAISEEGAGGTNTGELFF. DNA for the CDR3: TGTGCCATCAGTGAGGAGGGAGCGGGAGGGACGAACACCGGGGAGCTGTTTTTT.

The count of this clone is one. The chain uses TRBV4-3 and TRBJ1-1; perhaps TRBD1 as D (5 bases). Deletions cut 0 bases from V and 4 bases from J, with 9 bases between. This CDR3 contains 14 residues. CDR1 is LGHNA and CDR2 is YSLEER in the germline V gene. CDR3 protein: CASSQDWGGTEAFF. The CDR3 DNA follows: TGCGCCAGCAGCCAAGATTGGGGGGGCACTGAAGCTTTCTTT.

This sequence joins TRBV5-1 and TRBJ2-7; D may be TRBD1 (5 bases). Germline V gene lookup returns CDR1 SGHRS and CDR2 YFSETQ. The CDR3 has 15 residues. Trimming cost V 0 bases and J 2 bases, with 12 bases left between them. CDR3 nucleotides: TGCGCCAGCAGCTTGGGTAATACAGGTACCTACGAGCAGTACTTC. This translates into CASSLGNTGTYEQYF.

This clone was seen ten or more times. The rearrangement links TRBV7-2 to TRBJ2-3; 9 nucleotides match TRBD2. CDR1 is SGHTA, CDR2 FQGNSA, per germline. V lost 3 bases and J lost 6; bases outside the gene matches: 1. This CDR3 is built from 13 residues. The CDR3 loop is CASSFTSGDTQYF. The CDR3 DNA is TGTGCCAGCAGCTTTACTAGCGGGGATACGCAGTATTTT. Full variable domain (missing parts from reference TRBV7-2 and TRBJ2-3): GAGVSQSPSNKVTEKGKDVELRCDPISGHTALYWYRQSLGQGLEFLIYFQGNSAPDKSGLPSDRFSAERTGGSVSTLTIQRTQQEDSAVYLCASSFTSGDTQYFGPGTRLTVL.

The rearrangement links TRBV28 to TRBJ2-7; D is unclear. The CDR3 length is 13 residues. Trimming pared 4 bases from V and 9 bases from J, leaving 16 bases between. Per germline, CDR1 MDHEN and CDR2 SYDVKM. CDR3 coding DNA: TGTGCCAGCAGTTCCCACCAGCCTAGTGTGCAGTACTTC. Residues: CASSSHQPSVQYF.

The chain has TRBV28 and TRBJ2-1; D ambiguous. Trimming took 5 bases from V and 10 from J, leaving 12 bases between them. The germline V gene encodes CDR1 MDHEN and CDR2 SYDVKM. This CDR3 spans 12 amino acids. CDR3 bases: TGTGCCAGCAGTCTTCGTCACACAGAGCAGTTCTTC. It codes for CASSLRHTEQFF.